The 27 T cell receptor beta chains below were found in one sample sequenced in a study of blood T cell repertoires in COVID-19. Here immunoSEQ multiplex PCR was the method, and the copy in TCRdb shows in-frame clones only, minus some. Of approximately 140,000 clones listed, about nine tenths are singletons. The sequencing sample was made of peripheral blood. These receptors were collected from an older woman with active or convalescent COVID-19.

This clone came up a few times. The CDR3 loop is CASRQSSGNTIYF. The CDR3 DNA is TGTGCCAGCAGACAGTCCTCTGGAAACACCATATATTTT. The chain joins TRBV12-3 or TRBV12-4 to TRBJ1-3; D gene uncertain. The CDR3 sequence is 13 residues long. The germline V and J ends were trimmed by 6 bases and 0 bases, with 6 bases remaining between them.

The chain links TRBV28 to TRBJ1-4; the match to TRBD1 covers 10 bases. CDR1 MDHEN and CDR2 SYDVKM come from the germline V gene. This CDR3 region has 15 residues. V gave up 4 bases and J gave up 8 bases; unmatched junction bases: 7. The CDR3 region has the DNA TGTGCCAGCAGTTGGACAGGGGGTGGAAGGGAAAAACTGTTTTTT. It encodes CASSWTGGGREKLFF.

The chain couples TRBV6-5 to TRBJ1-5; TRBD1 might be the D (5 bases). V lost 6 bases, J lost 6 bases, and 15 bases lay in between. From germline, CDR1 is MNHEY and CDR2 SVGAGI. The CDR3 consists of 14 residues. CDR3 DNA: TGTGCCAGCAGCTTCAATGGCAGGGCTCAGCCCCAGCATTTT. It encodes CASSFNGRAQPQHF.

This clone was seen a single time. CDR3 sequence reads: CASSLDATANTGELFF. The CDR3 nucleotides are TGTGCCAGCAGCTTGGATGCGACAGCGAACACCGGGGAGCTGTTTTTT. This chain uses TRBV5-4 with TRBJ2-2; a weak D match, TRBD1 (5 bases). The germline V gene encodes CDR1 SGHNT and CDR2 YYREEE (reference sequence). This CDR3 region has 16 residues. V was shortened by 0 bases and J by 0 bases, with 9 bases between the two germline ends. Based on the CDR3 plus reference TRBV5-4 and TRBJ2-2, the full variable domain is ETGVTQSPTHLIKTRGQQVTLRCSSQSGHNTVSWYQQALGQGPQFIFQYYREEENGRGNFPPRFSGLQFPNYSSELNVNALELDDSALYLCASSLDATANTGELFFGEGSRLTVL.

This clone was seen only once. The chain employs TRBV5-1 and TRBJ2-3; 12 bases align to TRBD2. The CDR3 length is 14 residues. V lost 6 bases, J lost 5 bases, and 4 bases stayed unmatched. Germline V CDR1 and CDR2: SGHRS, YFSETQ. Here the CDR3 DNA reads TGCGCCAGCACTAGCGGGGGGGCAGAAGATACGCAGTATTTT. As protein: CASTSGGAEDTQYF.

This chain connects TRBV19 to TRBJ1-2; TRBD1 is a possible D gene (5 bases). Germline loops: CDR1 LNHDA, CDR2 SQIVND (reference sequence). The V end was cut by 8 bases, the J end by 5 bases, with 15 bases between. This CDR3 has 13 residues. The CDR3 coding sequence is TGTGCCAGTGTTGACAGCGAACTTTATGGCTACACCTTC. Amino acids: CASVDSELYGYTF.

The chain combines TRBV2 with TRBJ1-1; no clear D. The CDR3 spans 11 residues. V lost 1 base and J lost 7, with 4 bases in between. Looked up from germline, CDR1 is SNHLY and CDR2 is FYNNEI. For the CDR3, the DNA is TGTGCCAGCAGTGAAGTTAGTGAAGCTTTCTTT. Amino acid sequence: CASSEVSEAFF.

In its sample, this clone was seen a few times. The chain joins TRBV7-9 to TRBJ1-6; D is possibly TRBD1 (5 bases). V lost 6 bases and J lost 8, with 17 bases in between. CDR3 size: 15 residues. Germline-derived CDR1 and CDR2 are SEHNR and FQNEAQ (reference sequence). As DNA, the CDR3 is TGTGCCAGCAGACATCAGGGTCAGTTGGATTCACCCCTCCACTTT. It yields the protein CASRHQGQLDSPLHF.

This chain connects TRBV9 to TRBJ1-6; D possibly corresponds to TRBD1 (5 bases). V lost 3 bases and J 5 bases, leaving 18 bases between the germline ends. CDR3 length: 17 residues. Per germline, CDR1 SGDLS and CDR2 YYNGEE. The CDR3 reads CASSAGGSGSHNSPLHF. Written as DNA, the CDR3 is TGTGCCAGCAGCGCCGGAGGGTCAGGGAGCCATAATTCACCCCTCCACTTT.

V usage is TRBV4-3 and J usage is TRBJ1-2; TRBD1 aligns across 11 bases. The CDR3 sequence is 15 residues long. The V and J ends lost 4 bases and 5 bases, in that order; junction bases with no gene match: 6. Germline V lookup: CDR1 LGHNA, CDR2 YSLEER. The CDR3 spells CASSPSDRGRYGYTF. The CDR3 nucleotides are TGCGCCAGCAGCCCCTCGGACAGGGGGCGATATGGCTACACCTTC.

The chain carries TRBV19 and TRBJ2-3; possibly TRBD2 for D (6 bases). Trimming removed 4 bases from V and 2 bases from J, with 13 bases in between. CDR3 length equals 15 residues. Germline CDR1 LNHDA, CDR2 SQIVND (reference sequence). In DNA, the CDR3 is TGTGCCAGTAGTACCGCCGGGACTTTCACAGATACGCAGTATTTT. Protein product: CASSTAGTFTDTQYF. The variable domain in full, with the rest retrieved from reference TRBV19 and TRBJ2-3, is DGGITQSPKYLFRKEGQNVTLSCEQNLNHDAMYWYRQDPGQGLRLIYYSQIVNDFQKGDIAEGYSVSREKKESFPLTVTSAQKNPTAFYLCASSTAGTFTDTQYFGPGTRLTVL.

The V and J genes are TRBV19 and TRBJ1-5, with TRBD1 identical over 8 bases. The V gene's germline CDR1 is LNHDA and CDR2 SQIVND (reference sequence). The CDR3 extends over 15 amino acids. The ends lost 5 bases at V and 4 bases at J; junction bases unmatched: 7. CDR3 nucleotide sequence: TGTGCCAGTAGTGGTTGGACAGGGCTGAATCAGCCCCAGCATTTT. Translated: CASSGWTGLNQPQHF. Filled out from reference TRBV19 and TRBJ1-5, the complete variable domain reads DGGITQSPKYLFRKEGQNVTLSCEQNLNHDAMYWYRQDPGQGLRLIYYSQIVNDFQKGDIAEGYSVSREKKESFPLTVTSAQKNPTAFYLCASSGWTGLNQPQHFGDGTRLSIL.

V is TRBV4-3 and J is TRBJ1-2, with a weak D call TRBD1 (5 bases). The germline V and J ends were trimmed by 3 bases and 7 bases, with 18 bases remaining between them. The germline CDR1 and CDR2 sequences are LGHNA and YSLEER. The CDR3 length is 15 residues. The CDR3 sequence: CASSHLGRGKGGYTF. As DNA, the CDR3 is TGCGCCAGCAGCCACCTAGGGAGGGGAAAAGGTGGCTACACCTTC.

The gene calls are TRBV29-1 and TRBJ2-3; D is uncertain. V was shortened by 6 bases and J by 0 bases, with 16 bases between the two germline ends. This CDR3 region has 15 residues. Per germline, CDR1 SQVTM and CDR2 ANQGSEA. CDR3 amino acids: CSVEYNARSTDTQYF. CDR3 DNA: TGCAGCGTCGAATACAACGCGCGGAGCACAGATACGCAGTATTTT.

CDR3 amino acids: CATQREVNYGYTF. The CDR3 region has the DNA TGTGCCACCCAGCGTGAGGTTAACTATGGCTACACCTTC. The rearrangement links TRBV2 to TRBJ1-2; no reliable D call. Germline V lookup: CDR1 SNHLY, CDR2 FYNNEI. V was cut by 10 bases and J by 1 base, with 13 bases left in between. The CDR3 covers 13 residues. The variable domain in full, completed from reference TRBV2 and TRBJ1-2, reads EPEVTQTPSHQVTQMGQEVILRCVPISNHLYFYWYRQILGQKVEFLVSFYNNEISEKSEIFDDQFSVERPDGSNFTLKIRSTKLEDSAMYFCATQREVNYGYTFGSGTRLTVV.

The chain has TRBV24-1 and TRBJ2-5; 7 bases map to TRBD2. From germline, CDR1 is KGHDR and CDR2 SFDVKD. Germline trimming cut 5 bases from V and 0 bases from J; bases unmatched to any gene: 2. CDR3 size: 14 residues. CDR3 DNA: TGTGCCACCAGTGCGGGGGGAAACCAAGAGACCCAGTACTTC. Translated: CATSAGGNQETQYF.

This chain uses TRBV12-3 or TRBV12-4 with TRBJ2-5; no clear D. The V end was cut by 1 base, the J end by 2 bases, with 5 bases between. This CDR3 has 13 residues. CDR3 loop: CASSLDRQETQYF. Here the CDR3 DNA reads TGTGCCAGCAGTTTAGACAGACAAGAGACCCAGTACTTC.

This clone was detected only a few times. CDR3 sequence (DNA): TGTGCCAGTAGTTTCAGTCGGGGTGAAAAACTGTTTTTT. It specifies CASSFSRGEKLFF. The rearrangement links TRBV19 to TRBJ1-4; D unresolved. Germline CDR1 reads LNHDA; CDR2 reads SQIVND (reference sequence). Trimming left V 5 bases short and J 7 bases short, with 11 bases between. The CDR3 totals 13 residues.

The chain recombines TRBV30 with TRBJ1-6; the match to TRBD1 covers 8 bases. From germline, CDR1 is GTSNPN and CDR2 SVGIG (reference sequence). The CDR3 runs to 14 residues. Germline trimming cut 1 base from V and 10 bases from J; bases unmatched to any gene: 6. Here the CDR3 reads CAWSAWTGFSPLHF. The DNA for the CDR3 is TGTGCCTGGAGTGCCTGGACAGGGTTCTCACCCCTCCACTTT. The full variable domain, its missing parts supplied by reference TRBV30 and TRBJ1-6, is SQTIHQWPATLVQPVGSPLSLECTVEGTSNPNLYWYRQAAGRGLQLLFYSVGIGQISSEVPQNLSASRPQDRQFILSSKKLLLSDSGFYLCAWSAWTGFSPLHFGNGTRLTVT.

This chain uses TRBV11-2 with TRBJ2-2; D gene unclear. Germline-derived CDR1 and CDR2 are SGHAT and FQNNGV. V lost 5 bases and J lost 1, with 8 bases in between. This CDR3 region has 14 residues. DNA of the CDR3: TGTGCCAGCAGCCTGAGCTGGAACACCGGGGAGCTGTTTTTT. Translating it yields CASSLSWNTGELFF.

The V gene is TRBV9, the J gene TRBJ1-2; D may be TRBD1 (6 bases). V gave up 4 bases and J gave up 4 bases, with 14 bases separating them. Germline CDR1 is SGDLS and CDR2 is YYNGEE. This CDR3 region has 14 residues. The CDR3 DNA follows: TGTGCCAGCAGCCCCCGACAGGTCTCCTATGGCTACACCTTC. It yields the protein CASSPRQVSYGYTF.

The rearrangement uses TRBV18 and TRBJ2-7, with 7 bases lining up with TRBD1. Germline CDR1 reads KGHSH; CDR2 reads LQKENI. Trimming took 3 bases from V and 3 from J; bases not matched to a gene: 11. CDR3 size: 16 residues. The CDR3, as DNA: TGTGCCAGCTCACCGCAAGGGGGCCCAATGAACTACGAGCAGTACTTC. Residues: CASSPQGGPMNYEQYF.

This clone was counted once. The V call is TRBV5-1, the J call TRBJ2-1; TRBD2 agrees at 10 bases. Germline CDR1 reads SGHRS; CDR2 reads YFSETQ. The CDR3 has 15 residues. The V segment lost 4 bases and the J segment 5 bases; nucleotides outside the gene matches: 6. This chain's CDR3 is CASSQRGGSDNEQFF. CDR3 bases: TGCGCCAGCAGCCAGCGGGGGGGAAGTGACAATGAGCAGTTCTTC. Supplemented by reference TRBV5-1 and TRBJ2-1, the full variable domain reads KAGVTQTPRYLIKTRGQQVTLSCSPISGHRSVSWYQQTPGQGLQFLFEYFSETQRNKGNFPGRFSGRQFSNSRSEMNVSTLELGDSALYLCASSQRGGSDNEQFFGPGTRLTVL.

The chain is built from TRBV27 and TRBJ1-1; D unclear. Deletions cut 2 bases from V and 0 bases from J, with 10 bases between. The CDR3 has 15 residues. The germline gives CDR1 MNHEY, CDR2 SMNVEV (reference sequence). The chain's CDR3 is CASSLGGPMNTEAFF. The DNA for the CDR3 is TGTGCCAGCAGTTTAGGAGGACCCATGAACACTGAAGCTTTCTTT.

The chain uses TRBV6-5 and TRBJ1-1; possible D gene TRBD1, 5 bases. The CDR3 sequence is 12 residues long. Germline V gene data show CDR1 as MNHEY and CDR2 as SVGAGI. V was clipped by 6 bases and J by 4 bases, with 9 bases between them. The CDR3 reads CASSRDFTEAFF. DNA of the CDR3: TGTGCCAGCAGCCGGGACTTCACTGAAGCTTTCTTT.

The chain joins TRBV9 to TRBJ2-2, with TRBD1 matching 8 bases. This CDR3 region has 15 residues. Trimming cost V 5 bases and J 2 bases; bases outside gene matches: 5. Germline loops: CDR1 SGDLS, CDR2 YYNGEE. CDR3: CASSYGQGNTGELFF. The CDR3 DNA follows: TGTGCCAGCAGTTATGGACAGGGAAACACCGGGGAGCTGTTTTTT.

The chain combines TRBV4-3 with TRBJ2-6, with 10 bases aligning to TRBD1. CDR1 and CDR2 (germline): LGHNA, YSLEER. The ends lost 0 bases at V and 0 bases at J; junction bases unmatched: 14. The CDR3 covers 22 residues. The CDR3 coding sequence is TGCGCCAGCAGCCAAGATTCACGGACAGGGGGTTTTTTGGGCTCTGGGGCCAACGTCCTGACTTTC. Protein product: CASSQDSRTGGFLGSGANVLTF.